This T cell receptor (beta chain) is from a study of memory CD4+ T cells and cytomegalovirus serostatus. Study at large: This sample comes from healthy Belgian adults, about 10 CMV seropositive, 20 to 25 seronegative. Whole-study results and caveats: The CMV-associated TCR signature appears largely within the CD4+ memory repertoire. CD4+ memory repertoires contained about 40% of the 164 reported CMV TCRbeta sequences.

Clones were read by immunoSEQ multiplex PCR, and TCRdb kept only the in-frame ones, dropping some. The sample holds roughly 60,000 clones; 75% to 80% are singletons and the top ten take about 0.9%. Concerning this clone: What it binds is not known.

Single viable CD3+CD4+CD8-CD45RO+ cells were sorted as the memory CD4+ T cells. The clonotype originates from an adult in good health and CMV-seronegative. Sequenced material: memory CD4+ T cells from blood.

The CDR3 DNA reads as TGCGCCAGCAGCCAAGGGATGGGGGCGAGCACAGATACGCAGTATTTT. This codes for CASSQGMGASTDTQYF. V usage is TRBV4-3 and J usage is TRBJ2-3, with D tentatively TRBD1 (6 bases). The CDR3 length is 16 residues. The germline V gene encodes CDR1 LGHNA and CDR2 YSLEER. Trimming took 1 base from V and 0 from J, leaving 11 bases between them.